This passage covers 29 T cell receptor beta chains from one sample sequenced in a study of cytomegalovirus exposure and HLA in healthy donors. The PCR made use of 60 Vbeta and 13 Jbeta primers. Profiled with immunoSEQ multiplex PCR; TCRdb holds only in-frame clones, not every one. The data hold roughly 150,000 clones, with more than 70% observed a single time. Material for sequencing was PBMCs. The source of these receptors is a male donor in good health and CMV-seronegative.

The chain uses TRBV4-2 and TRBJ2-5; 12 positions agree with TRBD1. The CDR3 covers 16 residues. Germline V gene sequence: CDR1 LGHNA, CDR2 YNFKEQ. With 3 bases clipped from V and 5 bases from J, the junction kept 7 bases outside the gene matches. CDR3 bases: TGTGCCAGCAGCCAGGCGGGACAGGGGGCTGGGGAGACCCAGTACTTC. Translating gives CASSQAGQGAGETQYF.

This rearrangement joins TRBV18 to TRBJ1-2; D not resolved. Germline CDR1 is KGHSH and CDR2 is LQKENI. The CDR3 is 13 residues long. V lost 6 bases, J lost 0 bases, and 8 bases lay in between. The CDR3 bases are TGTGCCAGCTCGCGGGAAGCTAACTATGGCTACACCTTC. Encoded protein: CASSREANYGYTF. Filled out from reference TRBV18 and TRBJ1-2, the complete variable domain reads NAGVMQNPRHLVRRRGQEARLRCSPMKGHSHVYWYRQLPEEGLKFMVYLQKENIIDESGMPKERFSAEFPKEGPSILRIQQVVRGDSAAYFCASSREANYGYTFGSGTRLTVV.

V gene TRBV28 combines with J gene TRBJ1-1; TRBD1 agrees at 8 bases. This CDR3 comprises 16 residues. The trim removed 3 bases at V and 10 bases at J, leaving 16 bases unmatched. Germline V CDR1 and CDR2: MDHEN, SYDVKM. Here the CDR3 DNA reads TGTGCCAGCAGTTTCTCCTCCGGGACAGGAATATCCCGAGCTTTCTTT. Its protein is CASSFSSGTGISRAFF.

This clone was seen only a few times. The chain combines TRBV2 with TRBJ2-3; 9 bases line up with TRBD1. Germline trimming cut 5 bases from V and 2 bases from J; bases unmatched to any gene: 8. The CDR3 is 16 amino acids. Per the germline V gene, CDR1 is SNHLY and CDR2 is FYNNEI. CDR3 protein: CASSIRDRVDTDTQYF. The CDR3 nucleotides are TGTGCCAGCAGTATCCGGGACAGGGTAGACACAGATACGCAGTATTTT.

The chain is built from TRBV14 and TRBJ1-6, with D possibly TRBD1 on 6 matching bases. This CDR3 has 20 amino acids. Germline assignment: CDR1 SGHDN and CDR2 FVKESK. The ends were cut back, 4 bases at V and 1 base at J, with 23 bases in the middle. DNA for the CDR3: TGTGCCAGCAGCCCCGGGGGGTCGCAGGGGAGGAGTTCCTATAATTCACCCCTCCACTTT. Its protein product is CASSPGGSQGRSSYNSPLHF.

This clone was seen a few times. In nucleotides, the CDR3 is TGTGCCAGCTCCCGATTGGGGACAGGCTCCTATGGCTACACCTTC. This translates into CASSRLGTGSYGYTF. The rearrangement joins TRBV18 to TRBJ1-2; 8 bases map to TRBD1. The CDR3 sequence is 15 residues long. The germline V gene encodes CDR1 KGHSH and CDR2 LQKENI. Trimming cost V 6 bases and J 4 bases; bases outside gene matches: 10.

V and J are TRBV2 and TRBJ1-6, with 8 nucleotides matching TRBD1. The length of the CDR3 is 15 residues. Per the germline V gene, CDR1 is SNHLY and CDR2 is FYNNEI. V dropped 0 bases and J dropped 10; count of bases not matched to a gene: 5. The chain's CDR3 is CASSEAGTGSSPLHF. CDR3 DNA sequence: TGTGCCAGCAGTGAAGCCGGGACAGGTTCCTCACCCCTCCACTTT.

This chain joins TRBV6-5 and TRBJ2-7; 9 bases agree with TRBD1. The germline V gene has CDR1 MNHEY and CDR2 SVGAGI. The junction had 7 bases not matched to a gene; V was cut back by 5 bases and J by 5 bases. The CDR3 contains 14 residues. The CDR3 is CASSPQGAINEQYF. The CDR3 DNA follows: TGTGCCAGCAGTCCACAGGGGGCAATCAACGAGCAGTACTTC.

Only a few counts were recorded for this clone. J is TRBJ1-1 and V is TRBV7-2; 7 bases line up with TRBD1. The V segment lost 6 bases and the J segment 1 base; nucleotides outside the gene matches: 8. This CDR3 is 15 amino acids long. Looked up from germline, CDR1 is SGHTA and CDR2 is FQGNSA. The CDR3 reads CASRRSGGPNTEAFF. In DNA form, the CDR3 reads TGTGCCAGCAGACGATCAGGGGGTCCGAACACTGAAGCTTTCTTT.

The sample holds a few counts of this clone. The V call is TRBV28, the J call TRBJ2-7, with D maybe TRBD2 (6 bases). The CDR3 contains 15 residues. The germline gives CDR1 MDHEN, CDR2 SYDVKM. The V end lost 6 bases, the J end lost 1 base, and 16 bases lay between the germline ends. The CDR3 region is CASRAEGLSSYEQYF. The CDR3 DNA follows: TGTGCCAGCAGGGCGGAGGGCCTATCGTCCTACGAGCAGTACTTC.

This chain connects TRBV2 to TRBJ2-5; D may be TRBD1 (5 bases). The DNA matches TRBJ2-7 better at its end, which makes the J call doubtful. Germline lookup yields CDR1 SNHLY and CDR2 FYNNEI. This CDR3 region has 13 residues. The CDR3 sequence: CASKKDTRYEQYF. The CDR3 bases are TGTGCCAGCAAGAAGGACACCCGCTACGAGCAGTACTTC.

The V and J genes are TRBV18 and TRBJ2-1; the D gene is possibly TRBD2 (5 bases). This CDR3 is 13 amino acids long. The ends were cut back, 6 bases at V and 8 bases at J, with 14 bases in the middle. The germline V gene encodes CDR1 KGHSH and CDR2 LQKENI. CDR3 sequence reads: CASSRVGSDEQFF. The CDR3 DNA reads TGTGCCAGCTCCCGGGTTGGTAGCGATGAGCAGTTCTTC. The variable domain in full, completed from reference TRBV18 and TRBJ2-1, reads NAGVMQNPRHLVRRRGQEARLRCSPMKGHSHVYWYRQLPEEGLKFMVYLQKENIIDESGMPKERFSAEFPKEGPSILRIQQVVRGDSAAYFCASSRVGSDEQFFGPGTRLTVL.

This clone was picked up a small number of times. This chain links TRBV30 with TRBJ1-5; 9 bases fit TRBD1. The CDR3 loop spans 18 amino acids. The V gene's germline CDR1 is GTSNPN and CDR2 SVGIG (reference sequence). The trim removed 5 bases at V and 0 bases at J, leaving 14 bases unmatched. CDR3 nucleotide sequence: TGTGCCTGGGCGAATACAGGGGGCTCCGGACGTAGCAATCAGCCCCAGCATTTT. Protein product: CAWANTGGSGRSNQPQHF.

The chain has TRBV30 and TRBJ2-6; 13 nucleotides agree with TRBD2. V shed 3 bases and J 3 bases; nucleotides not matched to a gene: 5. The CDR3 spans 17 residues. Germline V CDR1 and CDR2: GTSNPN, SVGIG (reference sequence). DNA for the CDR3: TGTGCCTGGAGCGACGGACTAGCGGGAGTTGGGGCCAACGTCCTGACTTTC. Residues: CAWSDGLAGVGANVLTF.

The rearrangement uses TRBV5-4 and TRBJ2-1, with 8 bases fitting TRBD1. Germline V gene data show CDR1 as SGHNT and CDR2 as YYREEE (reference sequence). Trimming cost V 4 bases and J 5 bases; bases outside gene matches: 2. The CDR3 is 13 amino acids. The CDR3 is CASSRTGNNEQFF. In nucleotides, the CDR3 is TGTGCCAGCAGCCGGACAGGGAACAATGAGCAGTTCTTC.

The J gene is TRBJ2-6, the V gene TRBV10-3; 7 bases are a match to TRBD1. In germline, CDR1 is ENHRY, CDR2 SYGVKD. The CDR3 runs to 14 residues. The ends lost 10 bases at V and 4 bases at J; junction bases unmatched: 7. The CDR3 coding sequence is TGTGCCACACTACAGGGGACGGGGGCCAACGTCCTGACTTTC. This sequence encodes CATLQGTGANVLTF.

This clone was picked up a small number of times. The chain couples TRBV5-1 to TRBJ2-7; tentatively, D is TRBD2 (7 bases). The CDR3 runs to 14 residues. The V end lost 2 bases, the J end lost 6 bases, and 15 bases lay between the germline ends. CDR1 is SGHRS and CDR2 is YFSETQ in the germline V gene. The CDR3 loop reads CASSFGGGPVEQYF. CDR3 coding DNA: TGCGCCAGCAGCTTTGGGGGGGGGCCAGTCGAGCAGTACTTC.

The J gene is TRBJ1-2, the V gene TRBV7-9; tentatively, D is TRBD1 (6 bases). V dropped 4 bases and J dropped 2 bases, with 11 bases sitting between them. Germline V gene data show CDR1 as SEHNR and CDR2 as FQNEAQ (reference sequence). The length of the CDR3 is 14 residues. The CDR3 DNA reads TGTGCCAGCAGCTCCAGGGGCAGGAACTATGGCTACACCTTC. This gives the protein CASSSRGRNYGYTF.

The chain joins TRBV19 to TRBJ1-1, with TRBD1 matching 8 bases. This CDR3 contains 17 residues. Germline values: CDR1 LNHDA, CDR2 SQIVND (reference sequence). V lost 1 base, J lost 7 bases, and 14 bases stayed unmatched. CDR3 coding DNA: TGTGCCAGTAGTATAGGGATGTTGTTGGCAGGGACAGGTGAAGCTTTCTTT. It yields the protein CASSIGMLLAGTGEAFF.

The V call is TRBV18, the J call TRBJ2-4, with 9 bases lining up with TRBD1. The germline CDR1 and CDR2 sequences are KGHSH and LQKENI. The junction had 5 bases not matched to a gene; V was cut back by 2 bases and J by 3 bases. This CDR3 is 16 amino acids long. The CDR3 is CASSPNRGHGKNIQYF. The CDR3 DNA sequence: TGTGCCAGCTCACCAAACAGGGGGCACGGCAAAAACATTCAGTACTTC.

The DNA of the CDR3 is TGTGCAAGTCGCTTAGTTGGGACAGGGCTGGGAAACACCATATATTTT. The encoded protein is CASRLVGTGLGNTIYF. The gene calls are TRBV12-2 and TRBJ1-3; no check of the table's D call, TRBD1, against the DNA was made. TRBV12-2 is deemed a pseudogene. The CDR3 consists of 16 residues.

CDR3 protein: CASSLVGGSSYEQYF. The CDR3, as DNA: TGTGCCAGCAGCTTAGTTGGCGGGAGTTCCTACGAGCAGTACTTC. The chain joins TRBV7-2 to TRBJ2-7; 7 bases align to TRBD2. Germline loops: CDR1 SGHTA, CDR2 FQGNSA. The CDR3 spans 15 residues. V was clipped by 1 base and J by 1 base; unmatched bases: 4.

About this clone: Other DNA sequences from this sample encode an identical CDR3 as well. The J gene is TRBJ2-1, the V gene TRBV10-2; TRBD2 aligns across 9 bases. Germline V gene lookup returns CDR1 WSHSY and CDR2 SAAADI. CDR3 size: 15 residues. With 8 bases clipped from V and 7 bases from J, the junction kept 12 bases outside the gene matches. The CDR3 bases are TGCGCCAGCCAACCCGGGACCAGCGGGAGGAATGAGCAGTTCTTC. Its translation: CASQPGTSGRNEQFF.

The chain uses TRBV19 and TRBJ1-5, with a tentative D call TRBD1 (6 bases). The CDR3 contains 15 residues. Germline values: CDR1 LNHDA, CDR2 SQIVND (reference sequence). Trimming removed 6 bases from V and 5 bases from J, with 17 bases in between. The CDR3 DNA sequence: TGTGCCAGTAGCAACAGACAGGTTGGAGATCAGCCCCAGCATTTT. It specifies CASSNRQVGDQPQHF.

As DNA, the CDR3 is TGCGCCAGCAGCCAAATAGCGGGAGGCCTAGGCAAAAACATTCAGTACTTC. Encoded protein: CASSQIAGGLGKNIQYF. The chain employs TRBV4-1 and TRBJ2-4; 10 bases line up with TRBD2. From germline, CDR1 is MGHRA and CDR2 YSYEKL. This CDR3 has 17 amino acids. V dropped 2 bases and J dropped 3; count of bases not matched to a gene: 7.

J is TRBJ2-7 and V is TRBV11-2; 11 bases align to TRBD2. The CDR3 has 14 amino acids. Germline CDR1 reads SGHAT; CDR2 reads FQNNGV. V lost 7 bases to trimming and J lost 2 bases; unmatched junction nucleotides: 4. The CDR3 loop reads CASTGTSGPYEQYF. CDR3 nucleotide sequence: TGTGCCAGCACGGGGACTAGCGGCCCCTACGAGCAGTACTTC.

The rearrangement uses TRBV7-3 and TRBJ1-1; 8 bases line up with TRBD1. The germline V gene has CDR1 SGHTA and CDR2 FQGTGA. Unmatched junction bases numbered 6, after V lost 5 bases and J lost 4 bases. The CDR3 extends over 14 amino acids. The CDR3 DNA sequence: TGTGCCAGCAGCATTGGACAGGGTGGCACTGAAGCTTTCTTT. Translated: CASSIGQGGTEAFF. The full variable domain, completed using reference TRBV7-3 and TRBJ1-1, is GAGVSQTPSNKVTEKGKYVELRCDPISGHTALYWYRQSLGQGPEFLIYFQGTGAADDSGLPNDRFFAVRPEGSVSTLKIQRTERGDSAVYLCASSIGQGGTEAFFGQGTRLTVV.

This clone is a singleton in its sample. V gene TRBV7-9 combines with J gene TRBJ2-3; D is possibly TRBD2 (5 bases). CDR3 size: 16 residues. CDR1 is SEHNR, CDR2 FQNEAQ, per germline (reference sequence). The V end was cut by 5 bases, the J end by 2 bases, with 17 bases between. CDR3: CASSPRRGLTTDTQYF. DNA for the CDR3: TGTGCCAGCAGCCCCCGTCGCGGGCTTACCACAGATACGCAGTATTTT.

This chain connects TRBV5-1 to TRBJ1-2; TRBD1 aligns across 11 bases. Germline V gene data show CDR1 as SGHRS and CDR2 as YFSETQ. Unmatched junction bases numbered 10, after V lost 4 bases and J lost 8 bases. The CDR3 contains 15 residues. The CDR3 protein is CASSATPGQGGGYTF. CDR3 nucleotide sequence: TGCGCCAGCAGCGCCACTCCGGGACAGGGGGGCGGCTACACCTTC.